Presented here are 10 T cell receptor beta chains from one specimen sequenced in a study of T cell changes during pregnancy in multiple sclerosis. Clones were read by immunoSEQ multiplex PCR, and TCRdb kept only the in-frame ones, dropping some. The sample lists 60,000 to 65,000 clones, roughly 90% occurring once. Sequencing used peripheral blood, obtained in the second trimester of pregnancy. The receptors stem from a female donor in good health, enrolled as a control in a pregnancy study.

The chain combines TRBV9 with TRBJ1-2; D perhaps matches TRBD1 (6 bases). CDR3 length equals 15 residues. Germline CDR1 SGDLS, CDR2 YYNGEE. Trimming took off 4 bases at V and 4 bases at J, with 17 bases between the two ends. CDR3 loop: CASSPARQALYGYTF. The CDR3 DNA follows: TGTGCCAGCAGCCCCGCGCGACAGGCCCTCTATGGCTACACCTTC.

The chain is built from TRBV30 and TRBJ2-7; D is undetermined. The CDR3 is 12 amino acids. V lost 2 bases to trimming and J lost 1 base, with 6 bases between them. Germline loops: CDR1 GTSNPN, CDR2 SVGIG (reference sequence). CDR3 bases: TGTGCCTGGAGTCTCTTATCCTACGAGCAGTACTTC. Amino acid sequence: CAWSLLSYEQYF.

V and J are TRBV5-1 and TRBJ1-2, with D hard to call. V was clipped by 0 bases and J by 2 bases, with 8 bases between them. CDR3 length: 14 amino acids. Germline CDR1 reads SGHRS; CDR2 reads YFSETQ. CDR3 amino acids: CASSLAATNYGYTF. The DNA of the CDR3 is TGCGCCAGCAGCTTGGCCGCGACAAACTATGGCTACACCTTC. Full variable domain (outside the CDR3, taken from reference TRBV5-1 and TRBJ1-2): KAGVTQTPRYLIKTRGQQVTLSCSPISGHRSVSWYQQTPGQGLQFLFEYFSETQRNKGNFPGRFSGRQFSNSRSEMNVSTLELGDSALYLCASSLAATNYGYTFGSGTRLTVV.

The V call is TRBV27, the J call TRBJ2-6; perhaps TRBD2 as D (6 bases). Trimming stripped 3 bases from V and 0 bases from J, with 12 bases between. CDR3 length: 17 amino acids. Germline V gene sequence: CDR1 MNHEY, CDR2 SMNVEV (reference sequence). DNA of the CDR3: TGTGCCAGCAGTTTGGGGGGTCCACCCTCTGGGGCCAACGTCCTGACTTTC. It encodes CASSLGGPPSGANVLTF.

V is TRBV9 and J is TRBJ2-2; TRBD1 matches at 10 bases. The germline V gene encodes CDR1 SGDLS and CDR2 YYNGEE. The CDR3 covers 18 residues. V lost 1 base to trimming and J lost 1 base; unmatched junction nucleotides: 7. CDR3 protein: CASSVYGTGALNTGELFF. The DNA of the CDR3 is TGTGCCAGCAGCGTATATGGGACAGGGGCCCTGAACACCGGGGAGCTGTTTTTT.

V gene TRBV6-5 combines with J gene TRBJ1-3; D remains ambiguous. The germline V and J ends were trimmed by 2 bases and 1 base, with 9 bases remaining between them. The CDR3 length is 15 residues. Germline V gives CDR1 MNHEY, CDR2 SVGAGI. This CDR3 is CASSYISLSGNTIYF. CDR3 nucleotide sequence: TGTGCCAGCAGTTACATAAGCTTGTCTGGAAACACCATATATTTT.

The rearrangement uses TRBV12-2 and TRBJ1-2; the table's D gene call, TRBD1, was not cross checked with the DNA. TRBV12-2 is shown as a pseudogene. The CDR3 loop spans 15 amino acids. The chain's CDR3 is CASRLIQTGTYGYTF. For the CDR3, the DNA is TGTGCAAGTCGCTTAATTCAGACAGGGACCTATGGCTACACCTTC.

The chain is built from TRBV7-2 and TRBJ2-2, with a possible D match to TRBD1 (6 bases). Trimming stripped 3 bases from V and 3 bases from J, with 8 bases between. The CDR3 spans 14 residues. From germline, CDR1 is SGHTA and CDR2 FQGNSA. The CDR3 nucleotides are TGTGCCAGCAGCTTGGACAGATACACCGGGGAGCTGTTTTTT. Translated, it gives CASSLDRYTGELFF.

The CDR3 coding sequence is TGTGCCAGTAGTATTTCTTTTCTTTCTAGCGGGAGAAAGGTAACCGGGGAGCTGTTTTTT. Amino acid sequence: CASSISFLSSGRKVTGELFF. The genes are TRBV19 and TRBJ2-2, with 10 bases that match TRBD2. In germline, CDR1 is LNHDA, CDR2 SQIVND (reference sequence). Germline trimming cut 3 bases from V and 5 bases from J; bases unmatched to any gene: 18. The CDR3 has 20 amino acids.

This sequence joins TRBV15 and TRBJ2-3; D unclear. Trimming took off 3 bases at V and 9 bases at J, with 7 bases between the two ends. This CDR3 spans 11 amino acids. From germline, CDR1 is LNHNV and CDR2 YYDKDF (reference sequence). The CDR3 DNA reads TGTGCCACCAGCAGCAGAGGCACGCAGTATTTT. This gives the protein CATSSRGTQYF. Filled out from reference TRBV15 and TRBJ2-3, the complete variable domain reads DAMVIQNPRYQVTQFGKPVTLSCSQTLNHNVMYWYQQKSSQAPKLLFHYYDKDFNNEADTPDNFQSRRPNTSFCFLDIRSPGLGDTAMYLCATSSRGTQYFGPGTRLTVL.